This T cell receptor beta chain was identified during a study of OX40 agonist ivuxolimab in advanced cancers. The method was immunoSEQ multiplex PCR; TCRdb's version includes in-frame clones alone and lacks a portion of them. The sample lists some 48,000 clones, 79% seen once, with 1.5% to 2% in the top ten. Germline CDR1 and CDR2: SGHNT and YENEEA. The V gene end was trimmed by 5 bases and the J gene end by 2 bases; junction bases not matched to a gene: 7. The CDR3 is 15 amino acids. This clone turned up a few times. The specimen comprised CD4+ or CD8+ T cells sorted from blood, sampled in a trial of the OX40 agonist ivuxolimab. This rearrangement joins TRBV11-3 to TRBJ2-3, with 7 bases identical to TRBD1. The receptor's source is an adult with an advanced solid tumor such as melanoma, head and neck, liver or kidney cancer. CDR3 protein: CASSPRQGATDTQYF. As DNA, the CDR3 is TGTGCCAGCAGCCCCCGACAGGGTGCCACAGATACGCAGTATTTT.